This paragraph covers one TCR beta chain sequence. No antigen is known for it. This record comes from a study of siplizumab effects on memory and regulatory T cells. Notes on the study in general: Siplizumab significantly reduced alloreactive sequences traceable to unstimulated CD4+ memory cells. Naive T cells seemed more diverse than memory cells; they also seemed major alloresponse contributors.

Trimming removed 0 bases from V and 8 bases from J, with 6 bases in between. Germline V gives CDR1 SGDLS, CDR2 YYNGEE. This CDR3 has 12 residues. The assay looked at 95,000 to 100,000 TCR templates in each sample. Repertoires were generated with immunoSEQ multiplex PCR, while TCRdb's copy carries only in-frame clones and drops some. Seen here are 80,000 to 130,000 clones, 90% to 95% observed once, and the top ten hold roughly 0.6%. The TCR was taken from a human donor in good health. This sequence joins TRBV9 and TRBJ2-1; D is unresolved. Input material: Tregs sorted from blood. The CDR3 bases are TGTGCCAGCAGCGTAGATTGGGATGAGCAGTTCTTC. Residues: CASSVDWDEQFF. Variable domain in full (rest from reference TRBV9 and TRBJ2-1): DSGVTQTPKHLITATGQRVTLRCSPRSGDLSVYWYQQSLDQGLQFLIQYYNGEERAKGNILERFSAQQFPDLHSELNLSSLELGDSALYFCASSVDWDEQFFGPGTRLTVL.